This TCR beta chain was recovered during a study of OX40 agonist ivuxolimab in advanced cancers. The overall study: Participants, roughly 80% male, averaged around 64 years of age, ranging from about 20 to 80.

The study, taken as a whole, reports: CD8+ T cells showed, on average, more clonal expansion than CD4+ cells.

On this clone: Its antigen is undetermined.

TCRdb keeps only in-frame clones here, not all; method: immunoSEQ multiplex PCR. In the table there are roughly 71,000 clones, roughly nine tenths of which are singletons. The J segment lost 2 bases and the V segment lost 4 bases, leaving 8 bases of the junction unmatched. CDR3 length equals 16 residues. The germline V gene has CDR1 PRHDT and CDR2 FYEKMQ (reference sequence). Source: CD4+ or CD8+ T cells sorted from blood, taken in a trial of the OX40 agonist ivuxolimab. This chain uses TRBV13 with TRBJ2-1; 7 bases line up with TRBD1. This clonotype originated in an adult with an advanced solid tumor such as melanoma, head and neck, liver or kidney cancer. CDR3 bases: TGTGCCAGCAGCTATCGGACAGGACCTACCTACAATGAGCAGTTCTTC. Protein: CASSYRTGPTYNEQFF.